The 31 T cell receptor beta chains below all came from one sample that was sequenced in a study of blood T cell repertoires in COVID-19. Libraries were prepared by immunoSEQ multiplex PCR; TCRdb keeps only in-frame clonotypes and omits some of them. The sample records 390,000 or so clones, about 83% being singletons. The sequenced material came from PBMCs or T cells enriched from blood (not recorded which). All receptors come from a woman aged 45-59 years who had recovered from COVID-19.

This clone has just a few counts. This chain uses TRBV6-2 or TRBV6-3 with TRBJ1-5, with 11 bases matching TRBD1. The CDR3 covers 19 residues. Germline CDR1 MNHEY, CDR2 SVGEGT. Germline trimming cut 2 bases from V and 1 base from J; bases unmatched to any gene: 10. CDR3 DNA: TGTGCCAGCAGTTACACGCTACGGACAGGGGGCCTGAGCAATCAGCCCCAGCATTTT. Protein sequence: CASSYTLRTGGLSNQPQHF.

This clone was seen only once. The J gene is TRBJ2-3, the V gene TRBV30; 7 bases map to TRBD2. This CDR3 comprises 14 residues. V was pared by 2 bases and J by 1 base, with 3 bases of the junction left unmatched. CDR1 and CDR2 from the germline V gene are GTSNPN and SVGIG (reference sequence). CDR3: CAWSKAGGTDTQYF. Here the CDR3 DNA reads TGTGCCTGGAGTAAGGCGGGGGGCACAGATACGCAGTATTTT.

This chain uses TRBV19 with TRBJ1-1, with 7 bases aligning to TRBD1. Trimming removed 7 bases from V and 6 bases from J; junction bases left unmatched: 20. The CDR3 covers 17 residues. In germline, CDR1 is LNHDA, CDR2 SQIVND (reference sequence). The CDR3 reads CASIITTGWRFKAEAFF. The CDR3 DNA follows: TGTGCCAGTATCATTACGACAGGGTGGAGATTTAAGGCTGAAGCTTTCTTT.

J is TRBJ1-4 and V is TRBV6-6; TRBD1 agrees at 8 bases. V was clipped by 0 bases and J by 11 bases; unmatched bases: 11. The length of the CDR3 is 16 residues. Germline V CDR1 and CDR2: MNHNY, SVGAGI (reference sequence). This chain's CDR3 is CASSYSRTGRVEKLFF. The CDR3 nucleotides are TGTGCCAGCAGTTACTCACGGACAGGGCGAGTCGAGAAACTGTTTTTT.

The rearrangement joins TRBV5-1 to TRBJ2-1; perhaps TRBD2 as D (5 bases). The germline CDR1 and CDR2 sequences are SGHRS and YFSETQ. The V and J ends lost 1 base and 1 base respectively, with 9 bases between them. CDR3 length: 15 amino acids. In DNA form, the CDR3 reads TGCGCCAGCAGCTTGCTGGGAGTATCCTACAATGAGCAGTTCTTC. It codes for CASSLLGVSYNEQFF.

The chain is built from TRBV7-9 and TRBJ2-7, with D maybe TRBD1 (6 bases). Germline lookup yields CDR1 SEHNR and CDR2 FQNEAQ (reference sequence). Trimming left V 5 bases short and J 3 bases short, with 14 bases between. The CDR3 extends over 14 amino acids. The CDR3: CASSGQGIYYEQYF. In DNA, the CDR3 is TGTGCCAGCAGCGGTCAGGGGATTTACTACGAGCAGTACTTC.

The V and J genes are TRBV27 and TRBJ2-3, with D unclear. The V and J ends lost 5 bases and 0 bases respectively, with 12 bases between them. The CDR3 is 15 amino acids. CDR1 MNHEY and CDR2 SMNVEV come from the germline V gene (reference sequence). Here the CDR3 reads CASSLETASTDTQYF. Here the CDR3 DNA reads TGTGCCAGCAGTCTAGAGACGGCTAGCACAGATACGCAGTATTTT.

The chain is built from TRBV19 and TRBJ1-5; 9 positions agree with TRBD1. Trimming took 8 bases from V and 2 from J; bases not matched to a gene: 1. The germline V gene has CDR1 LNHDA and CDR2 SQIVND (reference sequence). The CDR3 covers 13 residues. The CDR3 region has the DNA TGTGCCAGTGGGGACAGGGGCAATCAGCCCCAGCATTTT. Protein: CASGDRGNQPQHF.

The CDR3 coding sequence is TGTGCCAGCAGACAGACAGGGGTGAATCAGCCCCAGCATTTT. Its protein product is CASRQTGVNQPQHF. The chain recombines TRBV27 with TRBJ1-5; 8 bases align to TRBD1. V lost 6 bases, J lost 4 bases, and 5 bases stayed unmatched. The CDR3 has 14 residues. Germline V gene data show CDR1 as MNHEY and CDR2 as SMNVEV (reference sequence).

The chain joins TRBV6-5 to TRBJ1-2; D gene unclear. The germline V gene encodes CDR1 MNHEY and CDR2 SVGAGI. The CDR3 length is 12 residues. V was trimmed by 8 bases and J by 6 bases, leaving 13 bases between them. CDR3 amino acids: CASVGLEDGYTF. CDR3 DNA: TGTGCCAGCGTTGGTTTGGAGGATGGCTACACCTTC.

This sequence joins TRBV27 and TRBJ1-4; D is possibly TRBD1 (6 bases). The CDR3 length is 14 residues. Between the trimmed V and J ends, which lost 8 bases and 4 bases, there was a span of 14 bases. Looked up from germline, CDR1 is MNHEY and CDR2 is SMNVEV (reference sequence). The CDR3 loop reads CASSRQASNEKLFF. The CDR3 DNA is TGTGCCAGCTCGAGACAGGCGAGTAATGAAAAACTGTTTTTT.

V and J are TRBV7-8 and TRBJ1-2; TRBD1 aligns across 8 bases. V lost 3 bases and J lost 5; bases outside the gene matches: 5. The CDR3 runs 14 residues. Germline values: CDR1 SGHVS, CDR2 FQNEAQ. CDR3 residues: CASSFLGQEYGYTF. CDR3 in DNA: TGTGCCAGCAGCTTTCTGGGACAGGAATATGGCTACACCTTC. The full variable domain, in which reference TRBV7-8 and TRBJ1-2 provide the parts outside the CDR3, is GAGVSQSPRYKVAKRGQDVALRCDPISGHVSLFWYQQALGQGPEFLTYFQNEAQLDKSGLPSDRFFAERPEGSVSTLKIQRTQQEDSAVYLCASSFLGQEYGYTFGSGTRLTVV.

J is TRBJ1-2 and V is TRBV6-2 or TRBV6-3; a weak D match, TRBD1 (6 bases). Germline assignment: CDR1 MNHEY and CDR2 SVGEGT. This CDR3 has 16 residues. V shed 5 bases and J shed 6 bases, with 22 bases lying between them. The CDR3 DNA follows: TGTGCCAGCAGTAGCCAATCAGGGGAGTCTAGGAATGGCTACACCTTC. As protein: CASSSQSGESRNGYTF.

This rearrangement joins TRBV5-1 to TRBJ1-2; 10 bases are shared with TRBD1. With V trimmed by 0 bases and J by 8 bases, 4 bases remained unmatched. This CDR3 is built from 14 residues. Germline values: CDR1 SGHRS, CDR2 YFSETQ. Written as DNA, the CDR3 is TGCGCCAGCAGCTTGGAAGGGACAGGGGAAGGCTACACCTTC. It encodes CASSLEGTGEGYTF.

The chain employs TRBV5-1 and TRBJ2-7, with D possibly being TRBD2 (5 bases). CDR1 SGHRS and CDR2 YFSETQ come from the germline V gene. The V and J ends lost 0 bases and 2 bases respectively, with 12 bases between them. This CDR3 spans 15 amino acids. In nucleotides, the CDR3 is TGCGCCAGCAGCTTGGCCGGGGATCGGACCTACGAGCAGTACTTC. It codes for CASSLAGDRTYEQYF. The variable domain in full, completed from reference TRBV5-1 and TRBJ2-7, reads KAGVTQTPRYLIKTRGQQVTLSCSPISGHRSVSWYQQTPGQGLQFLFEYFSETQRNKGNFPGRFSGRQFSNSRSEMNVSTLELGDSALYLCASSLAGDRTYEQYFGPGTRLTVT.

The rearrangement joins TRBV7-9 to TRBJ2-1; tentatively, D is TRBD1 (7 bases). Germline CDR1 and CDR2: SEHNR and FQNEAQ (reference sequence). CDR3 length equals 18 residues. V was cut by 5 bases and J by 7 bases, with 27 bases left in between. The CDR3 is CASSPPSPLRQGLNEQFF. DNA for the CDR3: TGTGCCAGCAGCCCTCCTTCCCCCTTGAGACAGGGACTTAATGAGCAGTTCTTC.

The chain recombines TRBV4-1 with TRBJ2-7; the D gene is possibly TRBD2 (5 bases). The germline V gene encodes CDR1 MGHRA and CDR2 YSYEKL. With 6 bases removed from V and 3 bases from J, the gap between germline ends came to 15 bases. The CDR3 is 14 residues long. This chain's CDR3 is CASSPSGMGYEQYF. CDR3 sequence (DNA): TGCGCCAGCAGTCCCTCGGGAATGGGCTACGAGCAGTACTTC.

This clone was seen a single time. The genes are TRBV5-1 and TRBJ2-1; a possible D gene is TRBD2 (6 bases). V lost 4 bases to trimming and J lost 3 bases, with 14 bases between them. CDR1 and CDR2 (germline): SGHRS, YFSETQ. This CDR3 is built from 15 residues. CDR3 in amino acids: CASSLGTGVYNEQFF. The CDR3 DNA reads as TGCGCCAGCAGCCTAGGGACGGGGGTCTACAATGAGCAGTTCTTC.

The rearrangement links TRBV10-3 to TRBJ2-1; TRBD1 agrees at 8 bases. CDR1 and CDR2 from the germline V gene are ENHRY and SYGVKD. V gave up 6 bases and J gave up 9 bases; unmatched junction bases: 13. This CDR3 comprises 15 residues. The CDR3, as DNA: TGTGCCATCAGGAGCGGTCAGGGGGCGCCCACTGAGCAGTTCTTC. It yields the protein CAIRSGQGAPTEQFF.

In this sample, this clone turned up once. The chain recombines TRBV19 with TRBJ1-5; tentative D call: TRBD1 (5 bases). With 4 bases removed from V and 4 bases from J, the gap between germline ends came to 17 bases. The CDR3 loop spans 16 amino acids. Germline values: CDR1 LNHDA, CDR2 SQIVND (reference sequence). The CDR3 sequence is CASSTSIGAPNQPQHF. The DNA of the CDR3 is TGTGCCAGTAGTACCTCGATAGGGGCGCCGAATCAGCCCCAGCATTTT.

This clone was detected only a few times. The chain carries TRBV20-1 and TRBJ1-2; D ambiguous. Trimming cost V 5 bases and J 8 bases, with 12 bases left between them. There are 11 residues in the CDR3. CDR1 and CDR2 from the germline V gene are DFQATT and SNEGSKA (reference sequence). This CDR3 is CSADASGGYTF. In DNA form, the CDR3 reads TGCAGTGCTGACGCCTCCGGGGGCTACACCTTC.

The chain carries TRBV5-1 and TRBJ2-1; possibly TRBD2 for D (6 bases). The length of the CDR3 is 16 residues. CDR1 and CDR2 from the germline V gene are SGHRS and YFSETQ. Trimming stripped 2 bases from V and 9 bases from J, with 21 bases between. CDR3 DNA: TGCGCCAGCAGCTTCGGGAGCGATTCTAACCGGGGTGAGCAGTTCTTC. It specifies CASSFGSDSNRGEQFF.

This clone was counted once. The chain links TRBV6-5 to TRBJ1-2, with a weak D call TRBD1 (5 bases). The length of the CDR3 is 12 residues. Trimming took off 6 bases at V and 5 bases at J, with 10 bases between the two ends. The germline V gene encodes CDR1 MNHEY and CDR2 SVGAGI. The CDR3 loop reads CASSRGGYGYTF. The CDR3 coding sequence is TGTGCCAGCAGCCGGGGGGGGTATGGCTACACCTTC.

The chain has TRBV4-2 and TRBJ2-1, with 14 positions matching TRBD2. J lost 7 bases, V lost 4 bases, and 6 bases had no gene match. This CDR3 is built from 16 residues. Germline CDR1 and CDR2: LGHNA and YNFKEQ. The CDR3 sequence: CASSRETSGGVNEQFF. The CDR3, as DNA: TGTGCCAGCAGCCGAGAGACTAGCGGGGGGGTGAATGAGCAGTTCTTC.

V is TRBV29-1 and J is TRBJ1-1; D may be TRBD1 (6 bases). V lost 6 bases and J lost 0, with 11 bases in between. CDR1 SQVTM and CDR2 ANQGSEA come from the germline V gene. The length of the CDR3 is 13 residues. The CDR3 protein is CSVGRGLNTEAFF. For the CDR3, the DNA is TGCAGCGTCGGCAGGGGTTTGAACACTGAAGCTTTCTTT.

This clone was seen a handful of times. V is TRBV3-1 (or the pseudogene TRBV3-2) and J is TRBJ1-5, with D perhaps matching TRBD1 (6 bases). Per germline, CDR1 LGHDT and CDR2 YNNKEL (reference sequence). The CDR3 length is 15 residues. V lost 3 bases, J lost 0 bases, and 9 bases lay in between. The CDR3 sequence is CASSQQGSSNQPQHF. The CDR3 coding sequence is TGTGCCAGCAGCCAGCAGGGGTCTAGCAATCAGCCCCAGCATTTT.

V is TRBV2 and J is TRBJ2-7; D possibly corresponds to TRBD1 (6 bases). The CDR3 loop spans 14 amino acids. Trimming took 5 bases from V and 1 from J, leaving 12 bases between them. Germline V gene lookup returns CDR1 SNHLY and CDR2 FYNNEI. CDR3 sequence reads: CASSRGTASYEQYF. DNA of the CDR3: TGTGCCAGCAGTAGGGGGACCGCTTCCTACGAGCAGTACTTC.

The chain employs TRBV6-5 and TRBJ2-5; the match to TRBD2 covers 9 bases. Looked up from germline, CDR1 is MNHEY and CDR2 is SVGAGI. Losses at the gene ends were 8 bases for V and 7 bases for J; bases not matched to a gene: 11. The CDR3 totals 14 residues. The CDR3 region is CASVSLAGEGTQYF. DNA of the CDR3: TGTGCCAGCGTCTCATTAGCGGGGGAGGGGACCCAGTACTTC.

The chain combines TRBV28 with TRBJ1-2, with 10 bases fitting TRBD1. From germline, CDR1 is MDHEN and CDR2 SYDVKM. This CDR3 region has 13 residues. J was trimmed by 3 bases and V by 8 bases; bases with no gene match: 3. The CDR3 here is CASRQGADYGYTF. CDR3 sequence (DNA): TGTGCCAGCCGACAGGGGGCTGACTATGGCTACACCTTC.

The rearrangement uses TRBV5-6 and TRBJ1-1; D may be TRBD1 (5 bases). The germline V and J ends were trimmed by 4 bases and 6 bases, with 16 bases remaining between them. Germline loops: CDR1 SGHDT, CDR2 YYEEEE. The CDR3 runs to 14 residues. The CDR3 DNA reads as TGTGCCAGCAGCAGCGGGTTTCGGGGGGCTGAAGCTTTCTTT. This translates into CASSSGFRGAEAFF.

The chain employs TRBV3-1 (or the pseudogene TRBV3-2) and TRBJ1-2; a possible D gene is TRBD1 (5 bases). Germline CDR1 reads LGHDT; CDR2 reads YNNKEL (reference sequence). There are 17 residues in the CDR3. V was clipped by 1 base and J by 5 bases, with 20 bases between them. CDR3 amino acids: CASSQGRERGRRYGYTF. For the CDR3, the DNA is TGTGCCAGCAGCCAAGGTCGGGAGAGGGGACGAAGGTATGGCTACACCTTC.